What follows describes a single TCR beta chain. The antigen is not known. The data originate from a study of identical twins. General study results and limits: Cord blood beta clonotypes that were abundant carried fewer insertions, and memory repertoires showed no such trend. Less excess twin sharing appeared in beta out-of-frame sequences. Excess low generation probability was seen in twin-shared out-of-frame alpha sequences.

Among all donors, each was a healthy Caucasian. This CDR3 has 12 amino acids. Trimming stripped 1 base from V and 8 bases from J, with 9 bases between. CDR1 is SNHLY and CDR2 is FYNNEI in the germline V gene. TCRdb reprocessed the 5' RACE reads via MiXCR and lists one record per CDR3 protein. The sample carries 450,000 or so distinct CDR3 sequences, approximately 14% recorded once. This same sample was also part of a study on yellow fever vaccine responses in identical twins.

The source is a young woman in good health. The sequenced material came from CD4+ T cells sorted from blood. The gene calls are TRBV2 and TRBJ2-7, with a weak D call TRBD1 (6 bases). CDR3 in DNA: TGTGCCAGCAGTGAAGACAGGGTGAAGCAGTACTTC. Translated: CASSEDRVKQYF.